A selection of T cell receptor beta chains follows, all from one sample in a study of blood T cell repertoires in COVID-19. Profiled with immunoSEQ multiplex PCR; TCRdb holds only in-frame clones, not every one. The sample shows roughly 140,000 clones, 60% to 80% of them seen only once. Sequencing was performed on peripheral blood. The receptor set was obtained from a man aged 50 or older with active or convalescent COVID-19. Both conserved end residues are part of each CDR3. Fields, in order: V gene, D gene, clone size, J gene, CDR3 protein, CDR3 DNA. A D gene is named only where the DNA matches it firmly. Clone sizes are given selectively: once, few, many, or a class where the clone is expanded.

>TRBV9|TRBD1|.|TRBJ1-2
CASSVASQGANYGYTF
TGTGCCAGCAGCGTAGCTTCCCAGGGGGCTAACTATGGCTACACCTTC
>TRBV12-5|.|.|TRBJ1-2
CASGVDGYYGYTF
TGTGCTAGTGGTGTAGACGGGTATTATGGCTACACCTTC
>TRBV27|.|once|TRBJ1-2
CASSLSGGYAGYTF
TGTGCCAGCAGTTTAAGCGGGGGCTATGCCGGCTACACCTTC
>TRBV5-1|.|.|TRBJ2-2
CASSLAENTGELFF
TGCGCCAGCAGCTTAGCTGAGAACACCGGGGAGCTGTTTTTT
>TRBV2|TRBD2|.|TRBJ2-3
CASKPRAYRTAGGPRADTQYF
TGTGCCAGCAAACCTCGGGCCTACCGAACAGCGGGAGGGCCTAGGGCAGATACGCAGTATTTT
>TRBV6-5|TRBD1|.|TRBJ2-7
CASSSTGASYEQYF
TGTGCCAGCAGTTCGACAGGGGCATCCTACGAGCAGTACTTC
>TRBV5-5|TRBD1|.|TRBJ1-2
CASSLWGRGRNYGYTF
TGTGCCAGCAGCTTGTGGGGCAGGGGGCGGAACTATGGCTACACCTTC
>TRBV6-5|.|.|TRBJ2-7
CASRSRLSYEQYF
TGTGCCAGCAGAAGTAGACTATCCTACGAGCAGTACTTC
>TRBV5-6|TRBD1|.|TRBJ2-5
CASSPGTGPETQYF
TGTGCCAGCAGCCCCGGGACAGGGCCGGAGACCCAGTACTTC
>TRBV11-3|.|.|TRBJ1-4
CASSAGGNEKLFF
TGTGCCAGCAGCGCGGGAGGGAATGAAAAACTGTTTTTT
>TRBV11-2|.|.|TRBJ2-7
CASSLAGYEQYF
TGTGCCAGCAGCTTAGCGGGTTACGAGCAGTACTTC
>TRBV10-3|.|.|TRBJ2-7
CAIGRGYEQYF
TGTGCCATCGGGCGGGGCTACGAGCAGTACTTC
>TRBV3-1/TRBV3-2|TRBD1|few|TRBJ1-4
CASSQGDRVDEKLFF
TGTGCCAGCAGCCAAGGGGACAGGGTTGATGAAAAACTGTTTTTT
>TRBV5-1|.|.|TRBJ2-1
CASSLGAGGAYNEQFF
TGCGCCAGCAGCTTGGGGGCGGGCGGGGCCTACAATGAGCAGTTCTTC
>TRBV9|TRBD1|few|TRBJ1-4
CASGVGTGDIRGEKLFF
TGTGCCAGCGGAGTCGGGACAGGGGATATTAGGGGTGAAAAACTGTTTTTT
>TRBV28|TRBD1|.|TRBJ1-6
CASSLLVQGPSPLHF
TGTGCCAGCAGTTTATTGGTACAGGGGCCTTCACCCCTCCACTTT
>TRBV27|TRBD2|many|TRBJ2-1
CASSLGAGSEQFF
TGTGCCAGCAGTTTGGGAGCGGGAAGTGAGCAGTTCTTC
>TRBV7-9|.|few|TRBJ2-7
CASSLGSGDTHEQYF
TGTGCCAGCAGCTTAGGGTCGGGAGACACCCACGAGCAGTACTTC
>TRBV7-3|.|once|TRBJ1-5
CASSLFHSGQPQHF
TGTGCCAGCAGCTTATTTCACAGTGGGCAGCCCCAGCATTTT
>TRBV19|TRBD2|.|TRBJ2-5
CARTSRTETQYF
TGTGCCAGGACTAGCCGTACAGAGACCCAGTACTTC
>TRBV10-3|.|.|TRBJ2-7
CAISEGQTYEQYF
TGTGCCATCAGTGAGGGACAAACCTACGAGCAGTACTTC
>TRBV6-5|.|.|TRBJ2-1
CASRTGTRNNEQFF
TGTGCCAGCAGAACCGGGACACGTAACAATGAGCAGTTCTTC
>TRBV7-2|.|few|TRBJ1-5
CASSLVLANQPQHF
TGTGCCAGCAGCTTAGTGTTGGCCAATCAGCCCCAGCATTTT
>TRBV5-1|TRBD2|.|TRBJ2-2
CASSQGLAGGRGTGELFF
TGCGCCAGCAGCCAAGGACTAGCGGGAGGGCGTGGCACCGGGGAGCTGTTTTTT
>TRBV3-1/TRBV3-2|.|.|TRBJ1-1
CASSQDRRQRVNTEAFF
TGTGCCAGCAGCCAAGATAGGAGACAGAGAGTGAACACTGAAGCTTTCTTT
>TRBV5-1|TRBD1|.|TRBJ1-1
CASSATGAEAFF
TGCGCCAGCAGCGCGACAGGGGCTGAAGCTTTCTTT
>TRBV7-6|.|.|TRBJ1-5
CASSLQPAPEGPQHF
TGTGCCAGCAGCTTACAACCGGCACCCGAGGGGCCCCAGCATTTT
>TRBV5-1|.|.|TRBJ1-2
CASRMDSYGYTF
TGCGCCAGCAGAATGGACAGCTATGGCTACACCTTC
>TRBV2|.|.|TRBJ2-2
CASKIRDTGELFF
TGTGCCAGCAAGATCCGGGACACCGGGGAGCTGTTTTTT
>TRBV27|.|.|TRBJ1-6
CASSFGENSPLHF
TGTGCCAGCAGTTTCGGTGAGAATTCACCCCTCCACTTT
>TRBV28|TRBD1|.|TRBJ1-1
CASSLSRDRGLVAEAFF
TGTGCCAGCAGTTTATCGAGGGACAGGGGGTTGGTCGCTGAAGCTTTCTTT
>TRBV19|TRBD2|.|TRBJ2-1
CASSPILAGTSYNEQFF
TGTGCCAGTAGTCCAATACTAGCGGGAACCTCCTACAATGAGCAGTTCTTC
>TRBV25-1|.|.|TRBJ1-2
CASSGQYYGYTF
TGTGCCAGCAGCGGACAGTACTATGGCTACACCTTC
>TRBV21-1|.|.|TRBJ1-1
CASSRGQGELDTEAFF
TGTGCCAGCAGCAGAGGACAGGGCGAGTTGGACACTGAAGCTTTCTTT
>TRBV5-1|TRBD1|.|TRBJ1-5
CASSLDGTGDQPQHF
TGCGCCAGCAGCTTGGATGGGACAGGGGATCAGCCCCAGCATTTT
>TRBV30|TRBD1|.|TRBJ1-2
CAWSVPTGNHYGYTF
TGTGCCTGGAGTGTACCGACAGGGAATCACTATGGCTACACCTTC
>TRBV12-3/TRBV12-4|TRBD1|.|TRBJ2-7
CASSVDRGVGQYF
TGTGCCAGCAGTGTGGACAGGGGGGTAGGGCAGTACTTC
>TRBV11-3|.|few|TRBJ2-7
CASSLLGGGEYEQYF
TGTGCCAGCAGCTTACTTGGAGGGGGCGAGTACGAGCAGTACTTC
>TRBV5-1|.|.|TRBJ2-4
CASSLFAAASAKNIQYF
TGCGCCAGCAGCTTGTTTGCTGCGGCCTCAGCCAAAAACATTCAGTACTTC
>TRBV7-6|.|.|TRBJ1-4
CASSGSLRNEKLFF
TGTGCCAGCAGCGGGAGCCTTAGAAATGAAAAACTGTTTTTT